These 3 T cell receptor beta chains originate from one sample sequenced in a study of cytomegalovirus exposure and HLA in healthy donors. The PCR contained 60 Vbeta and 13 Jbeta primers. The table came from immunoSEQ multiplex PCR; TCRdb's copy has only in-frame clones and leaves some out. The sample has fewer than 200,000 clones; roughly 80% are singletons. The source material was PBMCs. The receptor source for this set is a woman aged 25 to 45 in good health and CMV-seropositive.

The chain employs TRBV30 and TRBJ1-1; 10 bases map to TRBD1. V was pared by 7 bases and J by 5 bases, with 19 bases of the junction left unmatched. This CDR3 region has 17 residues. Germline values: CDR1 GTSNPN, CDR2 SVGIG (reference sequence). The CDR3 DNA sequence: TGTGCCTTCCAACCCGGGGAAAGACAGGGGGCAGGGACTGAAGCTTTCTTT. Its translation is CAFQPGERQGAGTEAFF.

This clone was observed a few times. The chain combines TRBV5-1 with TRBJ1-1; no clear D. Trimming removed 4 bases from V and 1 base from J, with 8 bases in between. Germline CDR1 reads SGHRS; CDR2 reads YFSETQ. The CDR3 is made up of 13 amino acids. The CDR3 region has the DNA TGCGCCAGCAGCGGCATACCGAACACTGAAGCTTTCTTT. Encoded protein: CASSGIPNTEAFF. Supplemented by reference TRBV5-1 and TRBJ1-1, the full variable domain reads KAGVTQTPRYLIKTRGQQVTLSCSPISGHRSVSWYQQTPGQGLQFLFEYFSETQRNKGNFPGRFSGRQFSNSRSEMNVSTLELGDSALYLCASSGIPNTEAFFGQGTRLTVV.

This clone was detected a few times. The chain links TRBV7-9 to TRBJ2-3, with D uncertain. This CDR3 is built from 15 residues. Trimming removed 0 bases from V and 4 bases from J, with 11 bases in between. Germline CDR1 SEHNR, CDR2 FQNEAQ (reference sequence). The CDR3 bases are TGTGCCAGCAGCTTAGCGCTTCCGAGTGCAGATACGCAGTATTTT. Amino acid sequence: CASSLALPSADTQYF.